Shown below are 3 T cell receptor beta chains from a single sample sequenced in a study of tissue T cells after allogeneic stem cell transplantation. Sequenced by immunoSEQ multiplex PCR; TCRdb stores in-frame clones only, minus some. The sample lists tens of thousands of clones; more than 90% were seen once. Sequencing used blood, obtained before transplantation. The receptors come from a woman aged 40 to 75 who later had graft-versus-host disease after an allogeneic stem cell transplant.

The CDR3 reads CASSLHPSVASETQYF. The CDR3 DNA follows: TGTGCCAGCAGCTTACATCCCTCGGTCGCGTCAGAGACCCAGTACTTC. The genes are TRBV7-9 and TRBJ2-5; no reliable D call. CDR3 size: 16 residues. CDR1 and CDR2 (germline): SEHNR, FQNEAQ (reference sequence). Trimming cost V 2 bases and J 4 bases, with 17 bases left between them.

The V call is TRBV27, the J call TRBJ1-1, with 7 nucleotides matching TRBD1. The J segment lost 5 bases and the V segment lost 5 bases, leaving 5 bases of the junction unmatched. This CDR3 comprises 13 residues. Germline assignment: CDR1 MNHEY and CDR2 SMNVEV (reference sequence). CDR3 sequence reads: CASSTRGWTEAFF. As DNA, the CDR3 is TGTGCCAGCAGTACCAGGGGGTGGACTGAAGCTTTCTTT.

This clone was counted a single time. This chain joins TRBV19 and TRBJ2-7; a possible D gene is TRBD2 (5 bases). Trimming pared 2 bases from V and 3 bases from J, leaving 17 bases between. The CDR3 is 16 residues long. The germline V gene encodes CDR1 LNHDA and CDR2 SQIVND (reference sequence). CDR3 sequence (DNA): TGTGCCAGTAGTATACAAGCGGACTTCCTAGGCTACGAGCAGTACTTC. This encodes CASSIQADFLGYEQYF. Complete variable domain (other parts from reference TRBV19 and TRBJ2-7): DGGITQSPKYLFRKEGQNVTLSCEQNLNHDAMYWYRQDPGQGLRLIYYSQIVNDFQKGDIAEGYSVSREKKESFPLTVTSAQKNPTAFYLCASSIQADFLGYEQYFGPGTRLTVT.